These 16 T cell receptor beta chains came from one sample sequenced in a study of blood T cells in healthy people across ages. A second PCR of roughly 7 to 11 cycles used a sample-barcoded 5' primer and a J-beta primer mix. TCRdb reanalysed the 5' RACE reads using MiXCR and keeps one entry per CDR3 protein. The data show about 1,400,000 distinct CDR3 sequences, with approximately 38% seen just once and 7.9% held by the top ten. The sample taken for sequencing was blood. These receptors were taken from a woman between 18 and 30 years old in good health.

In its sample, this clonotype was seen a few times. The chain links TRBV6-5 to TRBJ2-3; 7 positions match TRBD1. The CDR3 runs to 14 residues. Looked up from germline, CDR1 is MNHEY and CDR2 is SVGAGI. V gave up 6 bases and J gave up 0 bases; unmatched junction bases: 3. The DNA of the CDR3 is TGTGCCAGCAGAACGACAGGGAGCACAGATACGCAGTATTTT. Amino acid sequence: CASRTTGSTDTQYF.

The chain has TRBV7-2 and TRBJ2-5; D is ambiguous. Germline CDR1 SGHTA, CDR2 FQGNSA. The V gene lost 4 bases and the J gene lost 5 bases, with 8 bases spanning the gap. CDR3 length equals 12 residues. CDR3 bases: TGTGCCAGCAGCTGGGCACGGGAGACCCAGTACTTC. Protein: CASSWARETQYF.

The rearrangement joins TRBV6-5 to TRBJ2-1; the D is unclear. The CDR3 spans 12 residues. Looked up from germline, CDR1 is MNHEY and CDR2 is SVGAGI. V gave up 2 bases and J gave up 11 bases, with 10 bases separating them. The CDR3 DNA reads TGTGCCAGCAGTTACCCCGCCGGAAAGCAGTTCTTC. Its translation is CASSYPAGKQFF.

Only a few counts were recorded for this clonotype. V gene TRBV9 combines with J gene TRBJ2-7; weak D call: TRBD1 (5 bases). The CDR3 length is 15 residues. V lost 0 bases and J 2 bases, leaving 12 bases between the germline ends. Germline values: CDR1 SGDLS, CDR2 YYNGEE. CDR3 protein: CASSVGSQGTYEQYF. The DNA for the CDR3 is TGTGCCAGCAGCGTAGGCAGCCAGGGCACCTACGAGCAGTACTTC.

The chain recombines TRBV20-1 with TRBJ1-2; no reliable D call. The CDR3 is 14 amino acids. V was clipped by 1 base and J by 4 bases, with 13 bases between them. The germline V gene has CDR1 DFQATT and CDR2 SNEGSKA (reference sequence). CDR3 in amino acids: CSARGKSLAYGYTF. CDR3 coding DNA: TGCAGTGCTAGAGGTAAGTCTCTAGCCTATGGCTACACCTTC.

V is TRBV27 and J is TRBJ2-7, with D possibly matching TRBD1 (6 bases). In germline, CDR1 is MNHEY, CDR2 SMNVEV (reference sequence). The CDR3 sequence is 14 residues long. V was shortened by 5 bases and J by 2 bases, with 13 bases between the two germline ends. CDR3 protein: CASSTNRATYEQYF. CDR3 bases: TGTGCCAGCAGTACGAACAGGGCCACCTACGAGCAGTACTTC.

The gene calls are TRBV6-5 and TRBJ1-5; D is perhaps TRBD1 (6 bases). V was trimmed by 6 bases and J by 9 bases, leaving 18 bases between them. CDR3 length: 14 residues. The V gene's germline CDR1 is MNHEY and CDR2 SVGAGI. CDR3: CASRTDSLGRPQHF. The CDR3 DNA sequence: TGTGCCAGCAGGACGGACAGTCTAGGGCGGCCCCAGCATTTT.

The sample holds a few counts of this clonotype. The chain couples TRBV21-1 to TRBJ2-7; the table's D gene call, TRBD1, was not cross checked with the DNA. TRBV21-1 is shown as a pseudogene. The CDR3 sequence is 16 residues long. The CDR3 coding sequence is TGTGCCAGCAGCCTACGGGACATCCGTAAAGTCCACGAGCAGTACTTC. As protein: CASSLRDIRKVHEQYF.

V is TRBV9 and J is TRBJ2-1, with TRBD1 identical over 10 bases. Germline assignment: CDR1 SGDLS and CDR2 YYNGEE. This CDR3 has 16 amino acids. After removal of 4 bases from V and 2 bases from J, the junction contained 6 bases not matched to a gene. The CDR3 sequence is CASSFGQGGPYNEQFF. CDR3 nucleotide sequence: TGTGCCAGCAGCTTTGGACAGGGGGGACCCTACAATGAGCAGTTCTTC.

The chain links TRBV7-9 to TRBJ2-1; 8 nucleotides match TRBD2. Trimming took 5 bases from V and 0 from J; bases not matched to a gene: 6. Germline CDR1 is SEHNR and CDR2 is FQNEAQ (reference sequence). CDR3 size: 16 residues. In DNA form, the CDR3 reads TGTGCCAGCAGCCCAAGCGCGGGAGGCTCCTACAATGAGCAGTTCTTC. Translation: CASSPSAGGSYNEQFF.

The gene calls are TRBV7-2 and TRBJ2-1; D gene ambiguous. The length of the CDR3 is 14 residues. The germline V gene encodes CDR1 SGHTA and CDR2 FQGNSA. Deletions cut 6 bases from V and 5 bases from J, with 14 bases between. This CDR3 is CASRGTGEDNEQFF. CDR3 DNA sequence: TGTGCCAGCAGGGGCACTGGAGAGGACAATGAGCAGTTCTTC.

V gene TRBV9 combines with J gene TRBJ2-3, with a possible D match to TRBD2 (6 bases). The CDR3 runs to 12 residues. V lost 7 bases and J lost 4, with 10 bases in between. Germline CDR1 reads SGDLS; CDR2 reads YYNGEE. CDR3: CASGSSADTQYF. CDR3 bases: TGTGCCAGCGGGTCTAGCGCAGATACGCAGTATTTT.

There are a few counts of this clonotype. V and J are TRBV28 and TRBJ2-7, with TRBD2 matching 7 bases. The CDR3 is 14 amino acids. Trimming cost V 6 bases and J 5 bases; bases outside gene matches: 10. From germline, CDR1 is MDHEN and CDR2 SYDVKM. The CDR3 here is CASSSGTNFHEQYF. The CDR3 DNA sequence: TGTGCCAGCAGCTCCGGGACTAATTTTCACGAGCAGTACTTC.

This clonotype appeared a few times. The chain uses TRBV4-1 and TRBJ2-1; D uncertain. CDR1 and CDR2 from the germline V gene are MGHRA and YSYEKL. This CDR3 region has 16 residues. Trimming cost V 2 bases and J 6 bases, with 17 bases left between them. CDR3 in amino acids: CASSQHDKLEPNEQFF. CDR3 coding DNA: TGCGCCAGCAGCCAACATGACAAGTTAGAACCCAATGAGCAGTTCTTC.

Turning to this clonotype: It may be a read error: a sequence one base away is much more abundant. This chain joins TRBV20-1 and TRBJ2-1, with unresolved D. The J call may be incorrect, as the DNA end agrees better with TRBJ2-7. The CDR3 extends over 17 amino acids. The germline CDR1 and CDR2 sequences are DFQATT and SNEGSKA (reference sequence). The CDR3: CSASGSRIGVSYNEQYF. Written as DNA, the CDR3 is TGCAGTGCTAGCGGGTCAAGGATAGGAGTATCCTACAATGAGCAGTACTTC.

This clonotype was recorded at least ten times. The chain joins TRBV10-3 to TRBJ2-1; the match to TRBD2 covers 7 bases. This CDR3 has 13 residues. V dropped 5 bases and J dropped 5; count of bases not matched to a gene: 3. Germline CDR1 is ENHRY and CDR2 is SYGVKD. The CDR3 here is CAISTGTNNEQFF. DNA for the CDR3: TGTGCCATCAGTACCGGGACTAACAATGAGCAGTTCTTC.